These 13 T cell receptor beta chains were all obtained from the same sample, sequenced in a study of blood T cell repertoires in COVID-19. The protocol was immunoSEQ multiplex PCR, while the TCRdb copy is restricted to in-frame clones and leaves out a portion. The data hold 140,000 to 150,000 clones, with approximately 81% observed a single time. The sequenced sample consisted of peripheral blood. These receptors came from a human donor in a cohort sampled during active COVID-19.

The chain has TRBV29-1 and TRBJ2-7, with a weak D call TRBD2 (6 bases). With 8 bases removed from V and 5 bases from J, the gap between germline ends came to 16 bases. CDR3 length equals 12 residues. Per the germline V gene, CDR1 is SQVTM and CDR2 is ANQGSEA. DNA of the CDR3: TGCAGCATCCGGAGGGGTGGTAACGAGCAGTACTTC. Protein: CSIRRGGNEQYF.

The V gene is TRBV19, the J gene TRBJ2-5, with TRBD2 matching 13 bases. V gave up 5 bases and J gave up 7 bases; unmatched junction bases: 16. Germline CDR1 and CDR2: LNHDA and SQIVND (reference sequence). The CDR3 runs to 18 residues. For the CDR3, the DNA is TGTGCCAGTAGTCCAGACATGACTAGCGGGAGGATACTGGCGACCCAGTACTTC. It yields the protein CASSPDMTSGRILATQYF.

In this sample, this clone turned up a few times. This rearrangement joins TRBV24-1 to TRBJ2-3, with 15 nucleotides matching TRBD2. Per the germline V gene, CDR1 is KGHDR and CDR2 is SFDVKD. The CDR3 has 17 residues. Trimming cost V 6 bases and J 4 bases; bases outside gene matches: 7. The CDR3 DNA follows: TGTGCCACCAGTTCTGGACTAGCGGGAGGGTTCGCAGATACGCAGTATTTT. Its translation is CATSSGLAGGFADTQYF.

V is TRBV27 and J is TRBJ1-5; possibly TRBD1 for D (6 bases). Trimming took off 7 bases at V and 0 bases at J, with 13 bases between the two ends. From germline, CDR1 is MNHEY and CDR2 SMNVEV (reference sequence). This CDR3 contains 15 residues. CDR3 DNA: TGTGCCAGCACCCCCGGACAGAATAGCAATCAGCCCCAGCATTTT. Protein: CASTPGQNSNQPQHF.

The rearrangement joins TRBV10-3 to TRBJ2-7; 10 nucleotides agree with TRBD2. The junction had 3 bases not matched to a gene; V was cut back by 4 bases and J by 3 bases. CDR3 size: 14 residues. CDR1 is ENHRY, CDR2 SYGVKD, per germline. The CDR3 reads CAISGGLAIYEQYF. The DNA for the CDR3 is TGTGCCATCAGTGGGGGACTAGCGATCTACGAGCAGTACTTC.

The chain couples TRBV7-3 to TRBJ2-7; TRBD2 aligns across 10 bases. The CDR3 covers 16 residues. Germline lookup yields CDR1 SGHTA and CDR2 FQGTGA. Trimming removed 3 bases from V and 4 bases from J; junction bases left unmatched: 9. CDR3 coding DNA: TGTGCCAGCAGCTTCCAACCTAGCGGGAGCAGATACGAGCAGTACTTC. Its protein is CASSFQPSGSRYEQYF.

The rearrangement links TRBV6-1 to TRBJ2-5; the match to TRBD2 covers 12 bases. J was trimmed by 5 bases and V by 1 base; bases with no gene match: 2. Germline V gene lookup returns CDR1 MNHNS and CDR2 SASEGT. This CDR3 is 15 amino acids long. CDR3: CASSEGLAGEETQYF. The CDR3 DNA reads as TGTGCCAGCAGTGAAGGACTAGCGGGAGAGGAGACCCAGTACTTC.

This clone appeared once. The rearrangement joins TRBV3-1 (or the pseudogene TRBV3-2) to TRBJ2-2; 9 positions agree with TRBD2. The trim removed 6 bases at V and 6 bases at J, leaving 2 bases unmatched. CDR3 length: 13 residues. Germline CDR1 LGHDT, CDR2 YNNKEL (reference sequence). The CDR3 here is CASRREGPGELFF. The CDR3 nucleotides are TGTGCCAGCAGGCGGGAGGGTCCCGGGGAGCTGTTTTTT.

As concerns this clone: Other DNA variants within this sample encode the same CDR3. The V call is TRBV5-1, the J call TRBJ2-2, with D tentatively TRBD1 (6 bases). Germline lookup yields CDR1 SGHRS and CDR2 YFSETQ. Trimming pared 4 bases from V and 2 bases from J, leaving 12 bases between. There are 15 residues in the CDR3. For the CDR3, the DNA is TGCGCCAGCAGCCCCCTGGACAGAAACACCGGGGAGCTGTTTTTT. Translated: CASSPLDRNTGELFF.

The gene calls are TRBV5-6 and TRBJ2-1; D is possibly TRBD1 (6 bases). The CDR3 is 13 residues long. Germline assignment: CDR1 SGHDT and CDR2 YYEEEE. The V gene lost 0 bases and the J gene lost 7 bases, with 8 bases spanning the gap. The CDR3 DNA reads TGTGCCAGCAGCTTGGACCAGGGGAATGAGCAGTTCTTC. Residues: CASSLDQGNEQFF.

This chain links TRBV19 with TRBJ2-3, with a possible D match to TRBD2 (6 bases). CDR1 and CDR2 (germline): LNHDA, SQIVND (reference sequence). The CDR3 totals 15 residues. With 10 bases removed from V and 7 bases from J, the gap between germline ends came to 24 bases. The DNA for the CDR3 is TGTGCCACCCAAAATAGGAGGGCTACAAGAAATACGCAGTATTTT. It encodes CATQNRRATRNTQYF.

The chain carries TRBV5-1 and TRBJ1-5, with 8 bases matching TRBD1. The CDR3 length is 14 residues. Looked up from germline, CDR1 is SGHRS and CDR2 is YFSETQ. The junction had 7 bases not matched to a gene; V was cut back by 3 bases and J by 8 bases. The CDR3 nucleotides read TGCGCCAGCAGCTCATCAGGGGGCTTGGAGCCCCAGCATTTT. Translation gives CASSSSGGLEPQHF. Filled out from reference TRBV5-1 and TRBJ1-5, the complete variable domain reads KAGVTQTPRYLIKTRGQQVTLSCSPISGHRSVSWYQQTPGQGLQFLFEYFSETQRNKGNFPGRFSGRQFSNSRSEMNVSTLELGDSALYLCASSSSGGLEPQHFGDGTRLSIL.

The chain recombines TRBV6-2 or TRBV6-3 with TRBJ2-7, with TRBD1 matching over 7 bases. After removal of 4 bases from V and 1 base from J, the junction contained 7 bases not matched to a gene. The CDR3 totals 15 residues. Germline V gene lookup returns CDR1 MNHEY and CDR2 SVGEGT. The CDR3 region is CASSSPSDRSYEQYF. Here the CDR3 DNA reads TGTGCCAGCAGTTCCCCGTCGGACAGGTCCTACGAGCAGTACTTC.